The clone carrying this T cell receptor beta chain was counted a few times. Its antigen is not known. Germline CDR1 and CDR2: LGHNA and YSLEER. This CDR3 has 13 residues. The V end lost 0 bases, the J end lost 7 bases, and 9 bases lay between the germline ends. The assay, immunoSEQ v3.0, was run at survey level. Using immunoSEQ multiplex PCR, the repertoire was profiled, and TCRdb retains in-frame clones only, with some absent. The repertoire holds 18,000 or so clones, approximately 78% seen once, with 7.5% to 8% in the top ten. This record belongs to a study of long-term antiretroviral therapy in people with HIV. On the study more broadly: A decade or so separates the oldest specimens from the later 2015 immediate-ART recommendation. Study conclusions and caveats: Versus controls, repertoires in people with HIV had narrower CDR3 length ranges. ART preceded a rise in diversity that nonetheless stayed lower than in transplant donor controls.

Held in samples before DNA extraction were about 0.9-11 million cryopreserved PBMC. This rearrangement joins TRBV4-3 to TRBJ1-2; D is uncertain. The source of this sequence is a woman in her thirties or forties with HIV. Sequencing was performed on unsorted PBMCs, taken at the start of antiretroviral therapy, before treatment. CDR3 coding DNA: TGCGCCAGCAGCCAAGATGCGGGAGGTGGCTACACCTTC. Protein product: CASSQDAGGGYTF.